Sequencing of this TCR beta chain was carried out in a study of monozygotic twins with inflammatory bowel disease (dated by TCRdb to between 2018 and 2020). Some background on the complete study: The complete study included about 30 monozygotic twin pairs: 19 IBD-discordant Danish pairs and nine German pairs, of which four were IBD-concordant and five were IBD-discordant. Each individual had, on average, about 151 000 unique TCRalpha sequences and 181 000 unique TCRbeta sequences available for analysis. Disease-associated traits were sought mainly through comparisons between IBD patients and their genetically identical healthy co-twins within discordant pairs. Results and caveats for the whole study, not just this receptor: Repertoire similarity did not differ between concordant and discordant twins, possibly due to limited statistical power. No single strong signal or clonotype linked to IBD turned up in the results, so the idea that one exists was not supported. The analysis was unable to tell different T cell subtypes apart. Background noise and inter-individual variability may have been introduced into the repertoires by the differing immunosuppressive treatments among patients. IBD patients shared fewer clonotypes with other individuals than healthy twins did, most markedly in patients showing signs of disease activity. TCRbeta repertoire diversity, by inverse Simpson index, was decreased in IBD patients compared with their healthy co-twins.

The library was made by 5' RACE. For each TCR library, 3,000 to 3,500 ng of total RNA was used. For each sample, cDNA synthesis was carried out in eight separate reactions using SMARTScribe reverse transcriptase. During cDNA synthesis, template switching was used to introduce unique molecular identifiers that contained a 6-nucleotide sample barcode. TCRalpha and TCRbeta cDNA was amplified in two nested PCRs of roughly 16 and 10 cycles, and bead purification was carried out after each PCR. Before amplification, the cDNA was both treated with uracil DNA-glycosylase and purified with the QIAquick PCR purification kit. The second PCR added Illumina TruSeq-compatible adapters along with sample-specific barcodes. Library quality and concentration were checked on TapeStation and Qubit, and libraries were pooled at about 5 ng each. Sequencing of the pooled libraries was done on an Illumina HiSeq2500 single-index Rapid Run using custom sequencing primers and 2 x 100 bp reads. Per the source publication's procedure: MiGEC version 1.2.6 was used for UMI-based consensus assembly to correct PCR and sequencing errors. MiXCR version 2.1.1 was used to carry out V(D)J alignment, clonotype assembly and CDR3 extraction. To normalise gene usage, clonotype sharing and MAIT/NKT TCR abundance, the top 1000, 10 000 and 20 000 clonotypes in each sample were analysed. Diversity was computed as the inverse Simpson index with the vegan R package after downsampling to 27 000 UMIs. Paired Mann-Whitney U tests were applied to discordant twin pairs, with Benjamini-Hochberg correction for multiple testing. The reads underwent TCRdb reprocessing, giving one record for each CDR3 protein sequence and no DNA. TCRdb's processing, not the authors', yielded these V and J calls. The data table for this sample lists over 130,000 distinct CDR3 sequences. 2% to 3% of the sample is held by the ten biggest clonotypes.

CDR1 and CDR2 were assigned from the germline V gene (reference sequence) as LGHDT and YNNKEL. The CDR3 holds 14 amino acids from the cysteine to the phenylalanine. A DNA sequence was not provided. As to this clonotype: It has no known antigen specificity.

A 2.5 ml peripheral blood sample was drawn into PAXgene tubes per donor and stored at -80°C. Without T cell sorting, total RNA was isolated from whole blood using the PAXgene blood miRNA kit on an automated QIAcube. Peripheral blood from monozygotic twin pairs, either concordant or discordant for inflammatory bowel disease, underwent deep TCRalpha and TCRbeta repertoire profiling that used unique molecular barcoding. Smoking habits were recorded for all twin pairs, and each individual was classified as a current, former or never smoker. The sequence was collected from a human donor with ulcerative colitis or Crohn's disease, or a healthy co-twin of an affected twin (not recorded which). What was sequenced was blood. Recombination linked TRBV3-1 to TRBJ2-7; TCRdb picks TRBD1, but there is no DNA to check that call. The CDR3 is CASSQGAGTYEQYF.